A selection of T cell receptor beta chains follows, all from one sample in a study of shared clonotypes between healthy human individuals. This table comes from immunoSEQ multiplex PCR, and its TCRdb copy is limited to in-frame clones, with some not included. In the table there are millions of clones, roughly nine tenths of which are singletons. Material: naive CD4+ T cells sorted from blood. Receptors were obtained from a young man in good health. The CDR3 runs from the conserved cysteine through the conserved F or W. The D gene is left open where the match is weak. Clone size appears in some rows only: once, few, many, or a class for an expanded clone.

NA,TRBJ2-2,NA,TRBV30,CAWSAVAGELFF,TGTGCCTGGAGTGCGGTGGCCGGGGAGCTGTTTTTT
once,TRBJ2-3,NA,TRBV29-1,CSVDSRSTDTQYF,TGCAGCGTTGATTCCAGGAGCACAGATACGCAGTATTTT
NA,TRBJ1-2,NA,TRBV28,CASSLDWGTYGYTF,TGTGCCAGCAGTTTAGACTGGGGGACATATGGCTACACCTTC
NA,TRBJ2-1,NA,TRBV7-2,CASSLGEGAYNEQFF,TGTGCCAGCAGCTTAGGGGAGGGGGCCTACAATGAGCAGTTCTTC
NA,TRBJ2-3,NA,TRBV5-4,CASSFPQVDTQYF,TGTGCCAGCAGCTTTCCACAGGTAGATACGCAGTATTTT
NA,TRBJ1-4,TRBD1,TRBV23-1,CASSQSTTGNEKLFF,TGCGCCAGCAGTCAATCGACGACAGGGAATGAAAAACTGTTTTTT
NA,TRBJ2-1,NA,TRBV5-4,CASRPALTKDNEQFF,TGTGCCAGCAGACCTGCATTAACAAAGGACAATGAGCAGTTCTTC
NA,TRBJ2-7,TRBD1,TRBV7-9,CASNPGQGAYEQYF,TGTGCCAGCAACCCGGGACAGGGGGCCTACGAGCAGTACTTC
NA,TRBJ2-5,TRBD2,TRBV19,CASSPSGGGSQTQYF,TGTGCCAGTAGCCCTTCAGGCGGGGGGTCACAGACCCAGTACTTC
NA,TRBJ2-7,NA,TRBV7-2,CASSLAGSKHEQYF,TGTGCCAGCAGCTTAGCCGGGTCTAAGCACGAGCAGTACTTC
NA,TRBJ2-7,NA,TRBV2,CASGGRGNYEQYF,TGTGCCAGCGGGGGCCGGGGAAACTACGAGCAGTACTTC
NA,TRBJ2-7,NA,TRBV2,CASSENSFPDEQYF,TGTGCCAGCAGTGAAAACAGCTTCCCTGATGAGCAGTACTTC
NA,TRBJ2-1,TRBD2,TRBV5-4,CASSLGLAGVYNEQFF,TGTGCCAGCAGCTTGGGACTAGCGGGCGTATACAATGAGCAGTTCTTC
NA,TRBJ1-6,NA,TRBV5-1,CASSSRGGYNSPLHF,TGCGCCAGCAGCTCCCGGGGGGGATATAATTCACCCCTCCACTTT
NA,TRBJ2-5,NA,TRBV19,CASSIGRVTQETQYF,TGTGCCAGTAGTATTGGTCGGGTGACACAAGAGACCCAGTACTTC
NA,TRBJ2-7,NA,TRBV19,CASSKGGSYEQYF,TGTGCCAGTAGTAAGGGGGGTTCCTACGAGCAGTACTTC
NA,TRBJ1-1,TRBD1,TRBV29-1,CSVEEQNRGPGEAFF,TGCAGCGTTGAAGAGCAAAACAGGGGGCCCGGTGAAGCTTTCTTT
NA,TRBJ1-1,TRBD1,TRBV2,CASSETSGQGIGDTEAFF,TGTGCCAGCAGTGAAACTTCGGGACAGGGGATTGGGGACACTGAAGCTTTCTTT
NA,TRBJ2-5,NA,TRBV7-2,CASSLVSQETQYF,TGTGCCAGCAGCTTAGTGTCCCAAGAGACCCAGTACTTC
NA,TRBJ2-7,NA,TRBV6-5,CASSIDRYEQYF,TGTGCCAGCAGTATCGACCGCTACGAGCAGTACTTC
NA,TRBJ1-1,NA,TRBV5-4,CASTVGQQAFF,TGTGCCAGCACCGTAGGACAGCAGGCTTTCTTT
NA,TRBJ1-1,NA,TRBV18,CASSPFFGGDTEAFF,TGTGCCAGCTCACCTTTCTTTGGGGGGGACACTGAAGCTTTCTTT
NA,TRBJ2-1,NA,TRBV29-1,CSVEDPQEIGYNEQFF,TGCAGCGTTGAAGATCCGCAGGAAATTGGGTACAATGAGCAGTTCTTC
NA,TRBJ2-5,TRBD1,TRBV2,CASSQQDRGGETQYF,TGTGCCAGCAGCCAACAAGACAGGGGTGGCGAGACCCAGTACTTC
NA,TRBJ1-3,NA,TRBV4-3,CASSQAYTGSGNTIYF,TGCGCCAGCAGCCAGGCCTATACAGGCTCTGGAAACACCATATATTTT
NA,TRBJ2-7,NA,TRBV15,CATSRDRWGSYEQYF,TGTGCCACCAGCAGAGATAGATGGGGATCCTACGAGCAGTACTTC
NA,TRBJ1-6,NA,TRBV5-1,CASRTTFRGANNSPLHF,TGCGCCAGCAGAACTACCTTCCGGGGCGCAAATAATTCACCCCTCCACTTT
NA,TRBJ1-5,NA,TRBV5-4,CASSYKGDPGLSNQPQHF,TGTGCCAGCAGCTATAAGGGCGACCCAGGCTTAAGCAATCAGCCCCAGCATTTT
NA,TRBJ1-5,NA,TRBV27,CASSPLRVQNQPQHF,TGTGCCAGCAGTCCCCTAAGGGTACAGAATCAGCCCCAGCATTTT
few,TRBJ2-3,TRBD1,TRBV5-1,CASSPGQGGGTDTQYF,TGCGCCAGCAGCCCCGGACAGGGCGGGGGCACAGATACGCAGTATTTT
NA,TRBJ2-1,NA,TRBV9,CASSVGLTSSEQFF,TGTGCCAGCAGCGTAGGGCTAACTAGCAGTGAGCAGTTCTTC
NA,TRBJ2-1,NA,TRBV2,CASRVGTPLSNEQFF,TGTGCCAGCAGAGTCGGGACCCCGTTGTCCAATGAGCAGTTCTTC
NA,TRBJ2-5,TRBD2,TRBV10-3,CAIRIGLAGGETQYF,TGTGCCATCAGGATAGGACTAGCGGGAGGAGAGACCCAGTACTTC
NA,TRBJ2-2,TRBD1,TRBV5-5,CASSRDSVTGELFF,TGTGCCAGCAGCCGGGACAGCGTCACCGGGGAGCTGTTTTTT
NA,TRBJ2-7,TRBD2,TRBV10-1,CASSELAGGHYEQYF,TGCGCCAGCAGTGAGCTAGCGGGGGGACACTACGAGCAGTACTTC
NA,TRBJ2-5,TRBD2,TRBV2,CASKDLAGGETQYF,TGTGCCAGCAAGGATCTAGCGGGAGGAGAGACCCAGTACTTC
NA,TRBJ1-2,NA,TRBV6-1,CASSEASGVGYGYTF,TGTGCCAGCAGTGAAGCGTCAGGCGTAGGGTATGGCTACACCTTC
NA,TRBJ1-4,NA,TRBV6-1,CASSPPEGKLFF,TGTGCCAGCAGTCCCCCAGAAGGAAAACTGTTTTTT
NA,TRBJ1-1,NA,TRBV18,CASSSRDVNTEAFF,TGTGCCAGCTCATCCCGGGACGTGAACACTGAAGCTTTCTTT
NA,TRBJ2-5,NA,TRBV4-1,CASSQVGTAQETQYF,TGCGCCAGCAGCCAAGTCGGGACGGCCCAAGAGACCCAGTACTTC
NA,TRBJ1-1,NA,TRBV5-1,CASSWGGEGTEAFF,TGCGCCAGCAGTTGGGGAGGGGAGGGGACTGAAGCTTTCTTT
NA,TRBJ2-3,NA,TRBV5-1,CASSLGGTDTQYF,TGCGCCAGCAGCCTGGGAGGTACAGATACGCAGTATTTT
NA,TRBJ1-3,NA,TRBV2,CASSPQGERAGNTIYF,TGTGCCAGCAGTCCACAGGGAGAGCGAGCTGGAAACACCATATATTTT
NA,TRBJ2-3,TRBD2,TRBV6-5,CASSNAGGLADTQYF,TGTGCCAGCAGTAATGCGGGGGGGCTTGCAGATACGCAGTATTTT
NA,TRBJ1-1,TRBD1,TRBV18,CASSPAGGVTEAFF,TGTGCCAGCTCACCCGCAGGGGGCGTCACTGAAGCTTTCTTT
NA,TRBJ1-3,NA,TRBV19,CASGPRDSGNTIYF,TGTGCCAGCGGACCGAGGGACTCTGGAAACACCATATATTTT
NA,TRBJ2-3,TRBD2,TRBV5-1,CASSSGGSTDTQYF,TGCGCCAGCAGCAGCGGGGGCAGCACAGATACGCAGTATTTT
NA,TRBJ1-2,TRBD1,TRBV28,CASRGTDGYTF,TGTGCCAGCAGGGGGACAGATGGCTACACCTTC
NA,TRBJ2-7,NA,TRBV5-8,CASSQGFQQYF,TGTGCCAGCAGCCAGGGGTTCCAGCAGTACTTC
NA,TRBJ2-5,NA,TRBV25-1,CVLRQTQYF,TGTGTCCTTCGGCAGACCCAGTACTTC
NA,TRBJ1-5,NA,TRBV11-2,CASSFTSGSESNQPQHF,TGTGCCAGCAGCTTCACCTCAGGTTCGGAGAGCAATCAGCCCCAGCATTTT
NA,TRBJ2-7,TRBD1,TRBV10-3,CAIRGTGYDEQYF,TGTGCCATCAGAGGGACAGGGTACGACGAGCAGTACTTC
NA,TRBJ2-1,NA,TRBV7-9,CASSLDYNEQFF,TGTGCCAGCAGCTTAGACTACAATGAGCAGTTCTTC
once,TRBJ2-5,TRBD2,TRBV5-4,CASSQGLTNQETQYF,TGTGCCAGCAGCCAGGGACTAACGAACCAAGAGACCCAGTACTTC